Below, 27 T cell receptor beta chains from the same sample are listed, as sequenced in a study of blood T cell repertoires in COVID-19 (dated by TCRdb to the early 2020s). Receptors were amplified or captured by the immunoSEQ multiplex PCR assay. TCRdb took over this immuneACCESS table, retaining in-frame rearrangements with V and J assigned. Such tables are incomplete; in checked studies, under half of the missing clones stem from an unresolved V gene, and the remainder is unexplained. This sample has over 150,000 clones in its table, and under 90% of those were observed once. The ten most abundant clones make up roughly 7.1% of the sample. The material sequenced was peripheral blood. The receptors shown here come from a human donor in a cohort sampled during active COVID-19.

This chain uses TRBV5-1 with TRBJ2-7; 11 bases are a match to TRBD1. Germline V lookup: CDR1 SGHRS, CDR2 YFSETQ. CDR3 size: 16 residues. V trimming: 3 bases; J trimming: 5 bases; junction bases outside the gene matches: 10. The CDR3 is CASSYFRDRGSNEQYF. CDR3 bases: TGCGCCAGCAGCTACTTCCGGGACAGGGGGTCGAACGAGCAGTACTTC.

The chain uses TRBV2 and TRBJ2-3, with TRBD1 matching 10 bases. The CDR3 sequence is 14 residues long. In germline, CDR1 is SNHLY, CDR2 FYNNEI. J gave up 2 bases and V 6 bases, and 2 bases lay outside the gene matches. The CDR3 DNA follows: TGTGCCAGCAGGGGACAGGGGTACACAGATACGCAGTATTTT. This encodes CASRGQGYTDTQYF.

This clone was recorded once. The chain carries TRBV21-1 and TRBJ2-1; TRBD2, the table's D call, lacks a check against the DNA. TRBV21-1 is a known pseudogene. This CDR3 spans 17 amino acids. CDR3 nucleotides: TGTGCCAGCAGCGCCACGAGGTGGGTGAGCTCCTACAATGAGCAGTTCTTC. Protein sequence: CASSATRWVSSYNEQFF.

As regards this clone: The sample carries other DNA sequences with the same CDR3. The V and J genes are TRBV9 and TRBJ2-2, with 10 bases identical to TRBD2. The V segment lost 4 bases and the J segment 7 bases; nucleotides outside the gene matches: 4. The CDR3 sequence is 14 residues long. Germline values: CDR1 SGDLS, CDR2 YYNGEE. CDR3 sequence: CASSPRTSGGELFF. The CDR3 bases are TGTGCCAGCAGCCCCCGGACTAGCGGCGGGGAGCTGTTTTTT.

The chain uses TRBV29-1 and TRBJ1-2; maybe TRBD1 (6 bases). Per germline, CDR1 SQVTM and CDR2 ANQGSEA. Trimming cost V 0 bases and J 4 bases, with 12 bases left between them. The CDR3 has 14 residues. In DNA form, the CDR3 reads TGCAGCGTTGAAGATCAGGGGAGACGCTATGGCTACACCTTC. Translating gives CSVEDQGRRYGYTF.

There are a few counts of this clone. The chain links TRBV3-1 (or the pseudogene TRBV3-2) to TRBJ2-1; 9 bases agree with TRBD1. Germline CDR1 is LGHDT and CDR2 is YNNKEL (reference sequence). CDR3 length: 15 residues. The ends lost 5 bases at V and 5 bases at J; junction bases unmatched: 7. CDR3 protein: CASSSTGGADNEQFF. The CDR3 DNA sequence: TGTGCCAGCAGCTCCACAGGGGGCGCGGACAATGAGCAGTTCTTC.

Only one count was recorded for this clone. This sequence joins TRBV19 and TRBJ2-2; 9 positions match TRBD1. Germline CDR1 is LNHDA and CDR2 is SQIVND (reference sequence). V lost 3 bases to trimming and J lost 4 bases; unmatched junction nucleotides: 0. The CDR3 is 14 residues long. The CDR3 DNA is TGTGCCAGTAGTATGACAGGGGGCACCGGGGAGCTGTTTTTT. Its protein product is CASSMTGGTGELFF.

This rearrangement joins TRBV30 to TRBJ2-3, with a tentative D call TRBD2 (7 bases). Germline-derived CDR1 and CDR2 are GTSNPN and SVGIG (reference sequence). Trimming removed 1 base from V and 5 bases from J, with 13 bases in between. This CDR3 region has 14 residues. The CDR3 region is CAWSGDGGQDTQYF. The DNA for the CDR3 is TGTGCCTGGAGTGGCGACGGGGGGCAAGATACGCAGTATTTT.

The V and J genes are TRBV18 and TRBJ1-1, with D possibly being TRBD1 (6 bases). The germline gives CDR1 KGHSH, CDR2 LQKENI. The ends were cut back, 1 base at V and 5 bases at J, with 14 bases in the middle. This CDR3 comprises 15 residues. The CDR3 nucleotides are TGTGCCAGCTCACCACTCCAGGGGCCGAAGACTGAAGCTTTCTTT. It encodes CASSPLQGPKTEAFF.

This clone was found once. The chain uses TRBV6-1 and TRBJ1-2; tentatively, D is TRBD1 (6 bases). The CDR3 runs to 14 residues. In germline, CDR1 is MNHNS, CDR2 SASEGT. The ends were cut back, 3 bases at V and 1 base at J, with 9 bases in the middle. The CDR3 DNA reads TGTGCCAGCAGTGATGGGACAAATAACTATGGCTACACCTTC. Translation: CASSDGTNNYGYTF.

This chain links TRBV2 with TRBJ1-1; maybe TRBD1 (6 bases). The CDR3 spans 14 residues. Germline CDR1 reads SNHLY; CDR2 reads FYNNEI. V dropped 4 bases and J dropped 5 bases, with 14 bases sitting between them. Here the CDR3 reads CASSAQGGWTEAFF. The CDR3 DNA reads TGTGCCAGCAGTGCACAGGGCGGGTGGACTGAAGCTTTCTTT. Based on the CDR3 plus reference TRBV2 and TRBJ1-1, the full variable domain is EPEVTQTPSHQVTQMGQEVILRCVPISNHLYFYWYRQILGQKVEFLVSFYNNEISEKSEIFDDQFSVERPDGSNFTLKIRSTKLEDSAMYFCASSAQGGWTEAFFGQGTRLTVV.

The rearrangement joins TRBV19 to TRBJ2-1; a weak D match, TRBD1 (6 bases). Trimming stripped 4 bases from V and 6 bases from J, with 16 bases between. CDR1 is LNHDA, CDR2 SQIVND, per germline (reference sequence). This CDR3 comprises 15 residues. The CDR3 protein is CASSTTGTAGNEQFF. The CDR3 DNA reads TGTGCCAGTAGTACCACAGGGACGGCGGGCAATGAGCAGTTCTTC.

The V gene is TRBV7-8, the J gene TRBJ2-1; unclear D gene. The CDR3 is 13 residues long. CDR1 SGHVS and CDR2 FQNEAQ come from the germline V gene. V lost 2 bases, J lost 9 bases, and 11 bases lay in between. CDR3 sequence: CASSLYGGVEQFF. CDR3 DNA: TGTGCCAGCAGCTTATACGGCGGCGTTGAGCAGTTCTTC.

The chain employs TRBV29-1 and TRBJ2-7, with D maybe TRBD1 (7 bases). Trimming pared 4 bases from V and 2 bases from J, leaving 12 bases between. Germline values: CDR1 SQVTM, CDR2 ANQGSEA. The CDR3 consists of 13 residues. The CDR3 sequence: CSVGGTATYEQYF. CDR3 DNA sequence: TGCAGCGTTGGCGGGACAGCTACCTACGAGCAGTACTTC.

The chain links TRBV19 to TRBJ2-5; TRBD2 aligns across 10 bases. Germline V gene sequence: CDR1 LNHDA, CDR2 SQIVND (reference sequence). J was trimmed by 4 bases and V by 6 bases; bases with no gene match: 8. CDR3 length: 15 amino acids. CDR3 sequence reads: CASSVAGGPAETQYF. The CDR3 DNA reads as TGTGCCAGTAGCGTAGCGGGGGGCCCAGCAGAGACCCAGTACTTC.

This clone occurred a few times. The rearrangement joins TRBV9 to TRBJ1-2; no definite D call. V dropped 3 bases and J dropped 3 bases, with 9 bases sitting between them. CDR1 and CDR2 (germline): SGDLS, YYNGEE. The CDR3 totals 13 residues. The CDR3 region is CASSGYSDYGYTF. The CDR3 nucleotides are TGTGCCAGCAGCGGGTATAGCGACTATGGCTACACCTTC.

J is TRBJ1-1 and V is TRBV27; no definite D call. Germline CDR1 and CDR2: MNHEY and SMNVEV (reference sequence). Trimming took off 2 bases at V and 1 base at J, with 14 bases between the two ends. There are 16 residues in the CDR3. CDR3 coding DNA: TGTGCCAGCAGTTTACAGGCGCTCCGACCGAACACTGAAGCTTTCTTT. It codes for CASSLQALRPNTEAFF.

Here the CDR3 reads CASSPRDSYYNEQFF. CDR3 nucleotide sequence: TGTGCCAGCAGCCCGCGGGACAGCTACTACAATGAGCAGTTCTTC. The V gene is TRBV11-3, the J gene TRBJ2-1; tentatively, D is TRBD1 (7 bases). The CDR3 totals 15 residues. Germline V gives CDR1 SGHNT, CDR2 YENEEA. V lost 5 bases, J lost 3 bases, and 14 bases lay in between. Full variable domain (outside the CDR3, taken from reference TRBV11-3 and TRBJ2-1): EAGVVQSPRYKIIEKKQPVAFWCNPISGHNTLYWYLQNLGQGPELLIRYENEEAVDDSQLPKDRFSAERLKGVDSTLKIQPAELGDSAVYLCASSPRDSYYNEQFFGPGTRLTVL.

This sequence joins TRBV5-4 and TRBJ1-2; no definite D call. V shed 1 base and J shed 6 bases, with 10 bases lying between them. There are 13 residues in the CDR3. Per the germline V gene, CDR1 is SGHNT and CDR2 is YYREEE (reference sequence). The CDR3 protein is CASSLTGRNGYTF. The CDR3 nucleotides are TGTGCCAGCAGCTTGACGGGGAGGAATGGCTACACCTTC. The full variable domain, in which reference TRBV5-4 and TRBJ1-2 provide the parts outside the CDR3, is ETGVTQSPTHLIKTRGQQVTLRCSSQSGHNTVSWYQQALGQGPQFIFQYYREEENGRGNFPPRFSGLQFPNYSSELNVNALELDDSALYLCASSLTGRNGYTFGSGTRLTVV.

This chain connects TRBV5-6 to TRBJ1-6; weak D call: TRBD1 (6 bases). Trimming cost V 1 base and J 7 bases, with 12 bases left between them. CDR3 size: 15 residues. Per germline, CDR1 SGHDT and CDR2 YYEEEE. This CDR3 is CASSLLRTVNSPLHF. CDR3 in DNA: TGTGCCAGCAGCTTGTTAAGGACAGTAAATTCACCCCTCCACTTT.

This clone was seen a handful of times. V gene TRBV2 combines with J gene TRBJ1-2; D may be TRBD1 (6 bases). V gave up 2 bases and J gave up 2 bases, with 6 bases separating them. The length of the CDR3 is 13 residues. CDR1 and CDR2 (germline): SNHLY, FYNNEI. DNA of the CDR3: TGTGCCAGCAGTGAACAGGGGAACTATGGCTACACCTTC. Translating gives CASSEQGNYGYTF.

The rearrangement links TRBV30 to TRBJ1-5; D might be TRBD1 (5 bases). Germline V gene data show CDR1 as GTSNPN and CDR2 as SVGIG (reference sequence). V lost 0 bases to trimming and J lost 10 bases, with 16 bases between them. The CDR3 loop spans 14 amino acids. CDR3 sequence (DNA): TGTGCCTGGAGTGTACCGAGGCAGGGTGGACCCCAGCATTTT. Translated, it gives CAWSVPRQGGPQHF.

The CDR3 here is CASDIRGPAYEQYF. DNA for the CDR3: TGCGCCAGTGACATAAGGGGCCCCGCCTACGAGCAGTACTTC. The V call is TRBV5-1, the J call TRBJ2-7, with D maybe TRBD1 (5 bases). CDR1 is SGHRS, CDR2 YFSETQ, per germline. The V gene lost 8 bases and the J gene lost 2 bases, with 17 bases spanning the gap. This CDR3 has 14 amino acids.

This rearrangement joins TRBV5-6 to TRBJ2-7; TRBD1 might be the D (5 bases). This CDR3 is built from 13 residues. V was trimmed by 4 bases and J by 3 bases, leaving 11 bases between them. CDR1 SGHDT and CDR2 YYEEEE come from the germline V gene. The CDR3: CASSADSYYEQYF. The DNA of the CDR3 is TGTGCCAGCAGCGCCGACAGTTACTACGAGCAGTACTTC.

The chain carries TRBV5-1 and TRBJ1-1; no firm D call. The CDR3 sequence is 14 residues long. V gave up 0 bases and J gave up 2 bases, with 8 bases separating them. Germline V gene data show CDR1 as SGHRS and CDR2 as YFSETQ. CDR3 coding DNA: TGCGCCAGCAGCTTGGACGGAGCAAACACTGAAGCTTTCTTT. Protein product: CASSLDGANTEAFF.

The DNA of the CDR3 is TGTGCCATCAGTGAGGGACAGGGTGGCTACGAGCAGTACTTC. This sequence encodes CAISEGQGGYEQYF. This chain joins TRBV10-3 and TRBJ2-7, with 8 bases lining up with TRBD1. From germline, CDR1 is ENHRY and CDR2 SYGVKD. This CDR3 spans 14 amino acids. Trimming at V came to 2 bases and at J to 3 bases, leaving 3 bases not matched to a gene.

The J gene is TRBJ1-1, the V gene TRBV9; 7 positions match TRBD1. V trimming: 3 bases; J trimming: 1 base; junction bases outside the gene matches: 3. Germline V gives CDR1 SGDLS, CDR2 YYNGEE. This CDR3 region has 14 residues. CDR3 bases: TGTGCCAGCAGCGCGCGACAGGGGAACACTGAAGCTTTCTTT. Its translation is CASSARQGNTEAFF.